This T cell receptor beta chain originates from a study of cytomegalovirus exposure and HLA in healthy donors (dated by TCRdb to the late 2010s). Turning to the overall study: In an earlier analysis of several hundred of the donors, approximately 300 Gb of sequence data and some 100 million unique TCR beta sequences from roughly 180 million T cells were reported. Among the 398 genotyped donors, about 85% belonged to the genetic ancestry cluster associated with self-reported Caucasian donors. An earlier analysis of 500 to 650 of the donors applied high-throughput TCR beta sequencing to assess whether each TCR beta V gene segment acted as functional or pseudogenic. On average, roughly 240,000 unique TCR beta nucleotide sequences were sequenced per donor among more than 350 genotyped donors of the cohort, with around 19% of those sequences being non-productive. An early release covering 550 to 650 HLA-typed donors comprised approximately 290 gigabases of sequencing data and 65 million to 100 million unique TCR sequences. Rather than drawing on any new phenotypic data, the later analysis identified candidate immune exposures from TCR beta sequences and the way those sequences occurred across donors. HLA typing covered class I and class II loci at four-digit resolution. All discovery cohort repertoires had been generated on a single sequencing platform. The number of typed donors differed by locus: roughly 620-630 for A, B, C, DRB1 and DQB1; 522 for DQA1; 600 to 610 for DPA1; and 400 to 480 for DPB1. The T cell repertoires of 670 or so subjects were profiled by immunosequencing and related to cytomegalovirus serostatus. In addition to the first cohort of 666 subjects, a separate validation cohort of about 120 different subjects was used. Roughly 5 DR-DQ haplotypes were treated as single units for association and clustering because of strong linkage in the cohort. A later analysis re-analyzed previously published TCR beta repertoires from 666 donors and added high-resolution HLA genotyping to study TCR occurrence patterns. A later genetic analysis used genome-wide SNP genotypes for about three fifths of the 666 donors, treating that subset as a discovery cohort. The study aimed to test whether cataloging public T cell receptors could reveal signatures of past pathogen exposure. The study combined high-throughput TCR immunosequencing, statistical association of individual TCRs with disease status, and machine learning to predict cytomegalovirus infection status. Donor age, sex, ethnicity and CMV serostatus were compiled alongside the repertoire data.

Results the study describes overall, beyond this receptor: A later analysis reported that several top co-occurrence clusters appeared linked to parvovirus B19, influenza, CMV and Epstein-Barr virus. Because HLA typing was unavailable for some donors at each locus, only the typed subset was used in association tests. In this cohort, only TCR beta chains were sequenced, and detectable features were limited by the absence of alpha or paired-chain data. Specific HLA alleles were associated with 16,951 TCR beta sequences at a false discovery rate of 0.05 in a later analysis. An earlier analysis of 450 to 750 of the donors showed that most TCR beta V segments appeared in productive rearrangements either about 87% or about 30% of the time, which broadly matched IMGT annotations. Correlated functional status among segregating V segments might reflect linkage disequilibrium, but an unknown experimental factor could not be ruled out. V-gene and J-gene trimming of TCR beta chains was associated with a missense DCLRE1C variant in a later genetic analysis, and the association was replicated in an independent cohort. The only immune exposure information available for the cohort was CMV serostatus. The authors suggested that the approach could potentially be extended to other disease states and immunological phenotypes. The presence/absence analyses assumed that sequencing depth was roughly uniform across donors, and that assumption may not be true. Some IMGT-functional V segments, including TRBV6-2 and TRBV6-3, could not be told apart with the 87-base-pair reads, so those segments were excluded. In the study, around 150 TCR beta chains were listed as associated with cytomegalovirus. Most TCR sequences were seen in very few donors, while some public TCRs were found in many individuals. In both the original and validation cohorts, the classifier was reported to diagnose cytomegalovirus status with high specificity and sensitivity. A further reported finding was that TCR beta sequences accurately predicted the HLA-A and HLA-B alleles for most subjects in the first cohort. According to a later analysis, most CMV-associated TCR beta chains appeared to be HLA-restricted, and the HLA associations seemed to be driven largely by CMV exposure. A later genetic analysis reported fewer N-insertions in productive TCRs among donors in an Asian-associated ancestry cluster than the roughly 700-donor mean. In a later analysis, HLA-associated TCR beta chains showed more clonal expansion and lower generation probabilities than non-associated chains that were equally common. A cluster of highly shared sequence variants was judged likely to represent a technical artifact of the sequencing pipeline. A later analysis found that TCR association rates varied across HLA loci, with DRB1 alleles showing the most associated TCRs and HLA-C alleles the fewest. When HLA alleles, especially DR and DQ, strongly co-occurred, TCR associations were difficult to assign to individual alleles. Approximately 16 rarely observed V segments, including chromosome 9 orphons, were excluded from the earlier analysis of a few hundred of the donors because counts were too low. In vitro tests confirmed that a few of the cytomegalovirus-associated TCR beta chains recognize cytomegalovirus antigens.

CDR1 and CDR2 are drawn from the germline V gene: SGHAT, FQNNGV. Including cysteine and phenylalanine, the CDR3 has 15 amino acids. Only CDR3 DNA is held: 45 bases, read in frame from base 1. A distance of 14 bases separates the germline ends of V and J, which lose 4 bases and 4 bases respectively. Library construction relied on the immunoSEQ multiplex PCR assay. The multiplex PCR relied on a mix of 60 forward primers for TCR Vbeta segments and 13 reverse primers for TCR Jbeta segments. Amplification of the CDR3 region of rearranged TCR beta genes was performed with a multiplex PCR assay on genomic DNA. Amplified TCR beta libraries were sequenced as 87-base-pair reads on the Illumina HiSeq System. In the source study's methods: A later analysis tallied 70 million to 100 million unique TCR beta chains across the 666 repertoires, and around 10 million of those chains were shared by two or more donors. To remove PCR and sequencing errors, raw reads were error-corrected and collapsed into unique sequences using a nearest-neighbor algorithm that merged closely related sequences. CDR3 sequences were aligned to IMGT reference sequences to assign V, D and J gene segments. For a sequence to be retained, a match of at least six nucleotides was required to both a V gene segment and a J gene segment. Rearrangements were called productive when the CDR3 lacked stop codons and stayed in frame with V and J; all others were non-productive. Following IMGT convention, CDR3 was defined as the stretch from the second conserved V-encoded cysteine to the conserved J-encoded phenylalanine. Sequences without an unambiguous match to a single V gene segment were excluded from the earlier analysis of 500 to 700 of the donors. An earlier analysis of a few hundred of the donors called V segments functional above 56.7% productive rearrangements and segregating when the between-donor standard deviation exceeded 5%. A statistical classification framework was developed to diagnose cytomegalovirus status using the catalog of TCR beta chain sequences. In a later analysis, V and J genes were assigned by comparing TCR nucleotide sequences against IMGT/GENE-DB human TR gene sequences. A later analysis assigned CDR3 sequences and most-parsimonious VDJ recombination scenarios with the TCRdist pipeline. In a later analysis, every TCR beta chain was defined by the combination of its CDR3 amino acid sequence and its V-gene family, and reads without a unique V-gene family were dropped. A later analysis removed 592 highly shared, low-generation-probability nucleotide sequences to deal with suspected cross-contamination and a sequencing artifact. In a later analysis, a clonal expansion index was calculated for each public chain from normalized within-repertoire ranks of inferred template counts. In a later analysis, generation probabilities were computed with a VDJ recombination model fitted to out-of-frame rearrangements, and the resulting probabilities were checked against IGoR. In a later analysis, hypergeometric tests were used to score TCR-TCR, TCR-HLA and TCR-CMV co-occurrence, with a repertoire-size bias correction applied to TCR pairs. To estimate false discovery rates, a later analysis permuted the HLA or CMV assignments 20 times. In a later analysis, co-occurring TCRs were grouped using DBSCAN, and TCRdist sequence similarity was added for clustering within HLA-allele-positive subsets. Repertoires with fewer than 30,000 or more than 120,000 public chains were left out of co-occurrence clustering, as were about 5 repertoires with anomalous nucleotide sharing. Here the immuneACCESS table is served through TCRdb, limited to in-frame sequences with V and J called. Missing clones are a known gap in these copies; in checked studies unresolved V genes cover under half, and the rest lacks a known reason. V, J and clone size are those of that table, while D and trimming were read from the DNA. Counted in this sample were some 200,000 clones; about 89% of them appeared once. Jointly, the top ten make up roughly 1% of the sample.

In the case of this clone: The antigen this receptor binds is unknown. No much larger clonotype is one base removed from it; base qualities were not supplied.

In total, roughly 710 healthy bone marrow donors made up the cohort. Cohort members were all nominally healthy when sampled, although unrecorded immune exposures were likely present. The donor tested CMV seronegative, placing the donor among the roughly 340 seronegative members of the cohort. A peripheral blood sample was collected from each donor, and TCR beta sequencing was performed on peripheral blood mononuclear cells. The Qiagen DNeasy Blood Extraction Kit was used to extract genomic DNA from the blood cell samples. The sequence joins TRBV11-2 to TRBJ2-1; TRBD2 could be the D gene, as 5 bases match. The sequencing input was PBMCs. The clonotype was recovered from a woman under 30 in good health and CMV-seronegative. For the CDR3, the sequence is CASSSLRGSYNEQFF. The DNA sequence follows: TGTGCCAGCAGCTCCCTACGAGGGAGTTACAATGAGCAGTTCTTC. The CDR3 plus the reference TRBV11-2 and TRBJ2-1 genes for the other parts give the full variable domain: EAGVAQSPRYKIIEKRQSVAFWCNPISGHATLYWYQQILGQGPKLLIQFQNNGVVDDSQLPKDRFSAERLKGVDSTLKIQPAKLEDSAVYLCASSSLRGSYNEQFFGPGTRLTVL.